This is a list of T cell receptor beta chains from one sample in a study of T cell responses to AZD1222 COVID-19 vaccine. Some clones are missing from TCRdb's copy, which holds only in-frame ones; the method was immunoSEQ multiplex PCR. The sample contains some 200,000 clones, approximately 90% of which appear only once. This specimen consisted of peripheral blood, obtained on day 0 of AZD1222 vaccination. The receptors were sampled from an adult in good health. Both conserved end residues are part of each CDR3. The D gene is left open where the match is weak. Only part of the rows carry a size: once, few, many, or a class if the clone is expanded.

j_gene | v_gene | abundance | len | d_gene | CDR3aa | CDR3nt
TRBJ2-1 | TRBV10-2 | . | 17 | TRBD2 | CASSPGSTSGGYNEQFF | TGCGCCAGCAGTCCAGGCTCGACTAGCGGGGGCTACAATGAGCAGTTCTTC
TRBJ1-5 | TRBV10-3 | . | 14 | . | CAISEANSNQPQHF | TGTGCCATCAGTGAGGCAAATAGCAATCAGCCCCAGCATTTT
TRBJ1-2 | TRBV5-1 | . | 14 | TRBD1 | CASSLGTGDYGYTF | TGCGCCAGCAGCCTCGGGACAGGAGACTATGGCTACACCTTC
TRBJ1-1 | TRBV11-2 | . | 15 | TRBD1 | CASGTGGAWSTEAFF | TGTGCCAGCGGGACAGGGGGCGCGTGGAGCACTGAAGCTTTCTTT
TRBJ2-7 | TRBV12-3/TRBV12-4 | few | 12 | . | CASSSPWGEQYF | TGTGCCAGCAGTTCCCCTTGGGGCGAGCAGTACTTC
TRBJ2-2 | TRBV3-1/TRBV3-2 | . | 14 | . | CASSQEGGHGELFF | TGTGCCAGCAGCCAAGAGGGGGGACACGGGGAGCTGTTTTTT
TRBJ1-6 | TRBV20-1 | . | 17 | . | CSASRRRQVSYNSPLHF | TGCAGTGCTAGTCGCAGGCGCCAAGTCTCCTATAATTCACCCCTCCACTTT
TRBJ2-1 | TRBV9 | . | 19 | TRBD2 | CASSAPGLAGGGGYNEQFF | TGTGCCAGCAGCGCCCCGGGACTAGCGGGAGGTGGGGGCTACAATGAGCAGTTCTTC
TRBJ1-1 | TRBV5-1 | . | 14 | TRBD1 | CASSTGQTNTEAFF | TGCGCCAGCAGCACGGGACAGACGAACACTGAAGCTTTCTTT
TRBJ2-2 | TRBV5-1 | . | 16 | TRBD1 | CASSLGTGRPTGELFF | TGCGCCAGCAGCTTGGGGACAGGGCGTCCCACCGGGGAGCTGTTTTTT
TRBJ2-5 | TRBV7-7 | . | 16 | TRBD2 | CASSPGVAGAEETQYF | TGTGCTAGCAGCCCCGGGGTAGCGGGGGCGGAGGAGACCCAGTACTTC
TRBJ2-7 | TRBV5-4 | . | 17 | TRBD1 | CASSLGGTGGALDEQYF | TGTGCCAGCAGCTTGGGGGGGACAGGGGGCGCCTTGGACGAGCAGTACTTC
TRBJ2-7 | TRBV19 | . | 14 | . | CASSIGAAVYEQYF | TGTGCCAGTAGTATCGGCGCAGCAGTCTACGAGCAGTACTTC
TRBJ1-3 | TRBV2 | . | 15 | . | CASSEADISGNTIYF | TGTGCCAGCAGTGAAGCCGATATCTCTGGAAACACCATATATTTT
TRBJ2-5 | TRBV6-2/TRBV6-3 | . | 16 | . | CASSYNWEQVEETQYF | TGTGCCAGCAGTTACAATTGGGAACAGGTCGAAGAGACCCAGTACTTC
TRBJ1-2 | TRBV7-8 | . | 13 | . | CASSRRGDYGYTF | TGTGCCAGCAGCCGCAGGGGTGACTATGGCTACACCTTC
TRBJ2-7 | TRBV2 | . | 15 | . | CASNGGTAKTYEQYF | TGTGCCAGCAACGGCGGGACAGCTAAAACCTACGAGCAGTACTTC
TRBJ1-1 | TRBV2 | . | 13 | . | CASTTQQGTEAFF | TGTGCCAGCACTACCCAACAGGGCACTGAAGCTTTCTTT
TRBJ1-1 | TRBV5-1 | . | 14 | . | CASSLGGGDTEAFF | TGCGCCAGCAGCTTGGGGGGCGGGGACACTGAAGCTTTCTTT
TRBJ1-5 | TRBV6-2/TRBV6-3 | few | 14 | . | CASSYGSGNQPQHF | TGTGCCAGCAGTTACGGTTCAGGGAATCAGCCCCAGCATTTT
TRBJ1-5 | TRBV21-1 | . | 15 | . | CASSKAEGAIQPQHF | TGTGCCAGCAGCAAAGCGGAGGGCGCGATTCAGCCCCAGCATTTT
TRBJ1-2 | TRBV6-2/TRBV6-3 | . | 19 | TRBD1 | CASSYAKDREDAAWRGYTF | TGTGCCAGCAGTTATGCAAAAGACAGGGAAGATGCGGCTTGGAGGGGCTACACCTTC
TRBJ2-3 | TRBV7-8 | . | 15 | . | CASSLKRASTDTQYF | TGTGCCAGCAGCTTAAAGCGGGCTAGCACAGATACGCAGTATTTT
TRBJ2-5 | TRBV7-6 | . | 14 | . | CASSLFDSEETQYF | TGTGCCAGCAGCCTTTTTGATAGCGAAGAGACCCAGTACTTC
TRBJ1-1 | TRBV6-5 | . | 14 | TRBD1 | CASSRDRGATEAFF | TGTGCCAGCAGCCGGGACAGGGGGGCCACTGAAGCTTTCTTT
TRBJ1-5 | TRBV9 | . | 13 | . | CASSTGTGQPQHF | TGTGCCAGCAGCACCGGGACCGGTCAGCCCCAGCATTTT
TRBJ2-2 | TRBV7-2 | . | 16 | TRBD1 | CASSLRQGGSTGELFF | TGTGCCAGCAGCTTAAGACAGGGGGGTAGCACCGGGGAGCTGTTTTTT
TRBJ2-7 | TRBV9 | . | 14 | TRBD2 | CASNPSGGSYEQYF | TGTGCCAGCAACCCTAGCGGGGGATCCTACGAGCAGTACTTC